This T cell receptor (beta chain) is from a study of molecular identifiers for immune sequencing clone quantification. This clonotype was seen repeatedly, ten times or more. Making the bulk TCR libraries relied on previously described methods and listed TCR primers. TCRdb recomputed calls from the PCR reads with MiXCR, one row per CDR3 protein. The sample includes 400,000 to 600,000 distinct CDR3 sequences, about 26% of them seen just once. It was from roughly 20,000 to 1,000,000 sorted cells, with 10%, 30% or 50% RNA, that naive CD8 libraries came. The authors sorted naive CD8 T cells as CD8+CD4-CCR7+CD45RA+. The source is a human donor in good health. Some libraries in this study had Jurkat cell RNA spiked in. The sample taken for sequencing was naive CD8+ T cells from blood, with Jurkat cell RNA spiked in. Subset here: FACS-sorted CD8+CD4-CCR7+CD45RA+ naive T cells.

This CDR3 is CASSLGSGGRADTQYF. The CDR3 DNA reads TGTGCCAGCAGCTTAGGTAGCGGGGGCCGCGCAGATACGCAGTATTTT. The chain recombines TRBV7-9 with TRBJ2-3, with TRBD2 matching over 9 bases. The germline V gene encodes CDR1 SEHNR and CDR2 FQNEAQ (reference sequence). The V and J ends lost 1 base and 4 bases, in that order; junction bases with no gene match: 6. CDR3 size: 16 residues.